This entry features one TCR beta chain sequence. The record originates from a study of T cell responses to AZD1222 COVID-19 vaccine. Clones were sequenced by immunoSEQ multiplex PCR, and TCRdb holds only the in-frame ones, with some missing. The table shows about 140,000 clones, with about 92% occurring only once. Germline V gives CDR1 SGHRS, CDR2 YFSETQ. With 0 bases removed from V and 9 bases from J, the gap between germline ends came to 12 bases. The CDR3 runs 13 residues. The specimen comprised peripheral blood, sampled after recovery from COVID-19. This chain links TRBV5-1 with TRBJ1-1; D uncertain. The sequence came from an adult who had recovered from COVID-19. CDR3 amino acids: CASSLDVGGKAFF. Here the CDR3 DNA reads TGCGCCAGCAGCTTGGATGTCGGAGGGAAAGCTTTCTTT.